Only a few counts were recorded for the clone carrying this T cell receptor beta chain. Method: immunoSEQ multiplex PCR; TCRdb's copy keeps in-frame clones and lacks some. The sample includes 400,000 or so clones, around nine tenths seen only once; the top ten take 3.5%. Treatment indicated: around 19 received Ad26.COV2.S at low or high dose, single or two shots; 5 received placebo; per-sample allocation not given. Sampling was done on day 63 after the first vaccine or placebo injection. The CDR3 totals 16 residues. Unmatched junction bases numbered 13, after V lost 5 bases and J lost 4 bases. The germline V gene has CDR1 SGHVS and CDR2 FQNEAQ. This entry comes from a study of Ad26.COV2.S vaccination and SARS-CoV-2 variants.

The rearrangement joins TRBV7-8 to TRBJ1-1; 7 nucleotides line up with TRBD1. The sequence came from a person between 18 and 59 years old who received the Ad26.COV2.S COVID-19 vaccine or a placebo. Sequenced here: peripheral blood, sampled in a trial of Ad26.COV2.S vaccine versus placebo. CDR3 protein: CASSQGGAGRGTEAFF. The CDR3 DNA is TGTGCCAGCAGCCAGGGGGGGGCCGGAAGGGGCACTGAAGCTTTCTTT.